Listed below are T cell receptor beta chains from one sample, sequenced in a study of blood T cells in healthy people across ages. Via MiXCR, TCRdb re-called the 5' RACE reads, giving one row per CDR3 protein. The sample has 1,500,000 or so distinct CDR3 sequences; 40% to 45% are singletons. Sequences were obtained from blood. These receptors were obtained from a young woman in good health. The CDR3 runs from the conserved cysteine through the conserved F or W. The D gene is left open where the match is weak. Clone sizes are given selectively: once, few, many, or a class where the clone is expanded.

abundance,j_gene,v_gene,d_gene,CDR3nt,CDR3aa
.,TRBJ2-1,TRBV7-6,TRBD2,TGTGCCTGCAGCTTAGCAAGTAGCGGGGGGGCGAGGGAGCAGTTCTTC,CACSLASSGGAREQFF
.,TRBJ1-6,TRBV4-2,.,TGTGCCAGCAGCCTAACGGGGTCCTATAATTCACCCCCCCACTTT,CASSLTGSYNSPPHF
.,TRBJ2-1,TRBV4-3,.,TGCGCCAGCAGCCAAGCCGGATGGAATGAGCAGTTCTTC,CASSQAGWNEQFF
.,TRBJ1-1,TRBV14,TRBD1,TGTGCCACCACCTATAAGAGGACAGGGGTGAACACTGAAGCTTTCTTT,CATTYKRTGVNTEAFF
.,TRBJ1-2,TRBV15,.,TGTGCCACCAGCAGAGATAAGACAGTCTATGGCTACACCTTC,CATSRDKTVYGYTF
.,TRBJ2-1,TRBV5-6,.,TGTGCCAGCATCGAGTCCCGTTTCAATGAGCAGTTCTTC,CASIESRFNEQFF
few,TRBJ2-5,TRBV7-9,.,TGTGCCGGCAGCTTGAACCCGCAAGAGACCCAGTACTTC,CAGSLNPQETQYF
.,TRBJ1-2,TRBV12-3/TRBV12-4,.,TGTGCCAGCAGTTTATCGGGGATACGAGGCTACACCTTC,CASSLSGIRGYTF
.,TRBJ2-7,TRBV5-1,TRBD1,TGCGCCAGCAGCTTGAACGTGGCGGGACAGGGCGAGCAGTACTTC,CASSLNVAGQGEQYF
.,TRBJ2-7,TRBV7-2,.,TGTGCCGGCAGCTGGGACATAGGCTCCTACGAGCAGTACTTC,CAGSWDIGSYEQYF
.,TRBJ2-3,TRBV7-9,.,TGTGCCAGCAGCTTAGACGACAGTGGAACAGATACGCAGTATTTT,CASSLDDSGTDTQYF
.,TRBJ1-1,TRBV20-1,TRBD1,TGCAGTGGAAGGACAGGGGGGAACCCTGAAGCTTTCTTT,CSGRTGGNPEAFF
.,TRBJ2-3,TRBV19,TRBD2,TGTGCCAGTAGTAAGTTGAGTTCCGGACTAGCGGGGGTGACAGATACGCAGTATTTT,CASSKLSSGLAGVTDTQYF
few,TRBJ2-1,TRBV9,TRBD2,TGTGCCAGCAGGGCCGGGGCTAGCGGGCCGTTTGAGCAGTTCTTC,CASRAGASGPFEQFF
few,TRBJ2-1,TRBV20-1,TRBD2,TGCAGTGCTAGTCACCCGGGACTAGCGGCCAATGAGCAGTTCTTC,CSASHPGLAANEQFF
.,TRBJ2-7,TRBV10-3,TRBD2,TGTGCCACTTCTAGCGGGAAAGCCTACAATGAGCAGTACTTC,CATSSGKAYNEQYF
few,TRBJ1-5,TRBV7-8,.,TGTGCCAGCAGCACCGCCGGGACTAGGTTAAGGAGCAATCAGCCCCAGCATTTT,CASSTAGTRLRSNQPQHF
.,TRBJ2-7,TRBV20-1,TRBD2,TGCAGTGCTCCCCAAATAGCGGGGGGTAATTACGAGCAGTACTTC,CSAPQIAGGNYEQYF
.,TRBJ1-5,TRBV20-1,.,TGCAGTGCTAAGCCCGAAAGCAATCAGCCCCAGCATTTT,CSAKPESNQPQHF
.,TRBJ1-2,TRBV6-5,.,TGTGCCAGCAGCCGGGGCGGGGGGGAGAATGGCTACACCTTC,CASSRGGGENGYTF
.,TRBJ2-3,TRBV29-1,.,TGCAGCGCCCCCCTCGGAGATACGCGGTATTTT,CSAPLGDTRYF
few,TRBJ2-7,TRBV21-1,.,TGTGCCAGCAGCAAGGCGGGACTAGCGTTGGCCTACGAGCAGTACTTC,CASSKAGLALAYEQYF
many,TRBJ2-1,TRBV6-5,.,TGTGCCAGCAGTACCCCGGGACATTCCTACAATGAGCAGTTCTTC,CASSTPGHSYNEQFF
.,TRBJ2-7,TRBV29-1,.,TGCAGCGTTGAGAAGGTCCGAGGCGCCTACGAGCAGTACTTC,CSVEKVRGAYEQYF
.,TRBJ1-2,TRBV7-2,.,TGTGCCAGCAGCCGAACAGTCTCAAGTGGCTACACCTTC,CASSRTVSSGYTF
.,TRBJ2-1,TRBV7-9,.,TGTGCCAGCAGCGCTAGTAACAATGAGCAGTTCTTC,CASSASNNEQFF